This record looks at one T cell receptor (beta chain) sequence and its context. The data are from a study of blood T cell repertoires in COVID-19. Germline V CDR1 and CDR2: SGHRS, YFSETQ. CDR3 length: 14 residues. V was pared by 4 bases and J by 4 bases, with 6 bases of the junction left unmatched. The assay was immunoSEQ multiplex PCR, and TCRdb's table has in-frame clones only and misses some. Here the sample spans 100,000 to 150,000 clones, 80% being singletons. The specimen sequenced was peripheral blood. The gene calls are TRBV5-1 and TRBJ2-7, with 9 nucleotides matching TRBD1. The TCR comes from a man in his sixties with active or convalescent COVID-19. The CDR3 DNA reads as TGCGCCAGCAGCGCTGGAGGGACAGGGTACGAGCAGTACTTC. It yields the protein CASSAGGTGYEQYF.